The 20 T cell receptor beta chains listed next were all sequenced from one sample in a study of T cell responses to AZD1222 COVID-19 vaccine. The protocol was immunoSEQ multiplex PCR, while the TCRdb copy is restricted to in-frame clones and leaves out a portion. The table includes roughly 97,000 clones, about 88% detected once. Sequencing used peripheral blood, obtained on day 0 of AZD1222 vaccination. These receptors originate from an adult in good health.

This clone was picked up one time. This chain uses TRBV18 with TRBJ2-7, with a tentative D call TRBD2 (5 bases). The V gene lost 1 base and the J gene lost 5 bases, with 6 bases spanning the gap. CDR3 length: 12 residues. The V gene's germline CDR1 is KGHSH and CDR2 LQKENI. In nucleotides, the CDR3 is TGTGCCAGCTCACCACTGGGAGACGAGCAGTACTTC. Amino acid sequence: CASSPLGDEQYF.

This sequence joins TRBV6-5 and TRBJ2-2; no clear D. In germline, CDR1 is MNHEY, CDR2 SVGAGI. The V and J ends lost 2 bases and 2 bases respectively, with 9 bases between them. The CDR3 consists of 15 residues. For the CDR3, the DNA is TGTGCCAGCAGTTACCGGACGGCAAACACCGGGGAGCTGTTTTTT. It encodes CASSYRTANTGELFF.

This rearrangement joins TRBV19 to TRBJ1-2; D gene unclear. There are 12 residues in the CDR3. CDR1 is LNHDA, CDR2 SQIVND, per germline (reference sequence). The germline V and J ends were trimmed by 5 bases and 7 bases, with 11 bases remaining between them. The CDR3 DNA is TGTGCCAGTAGTCAACGGGAGAGTGGCTACACCTTC. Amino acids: CASSQRESGYTF.

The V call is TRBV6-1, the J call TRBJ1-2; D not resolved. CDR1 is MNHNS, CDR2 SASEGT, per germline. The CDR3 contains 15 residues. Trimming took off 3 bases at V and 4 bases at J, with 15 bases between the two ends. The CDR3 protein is CASSDRRTDFYGYTF. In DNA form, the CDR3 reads TGTGCCAGCAGTGACCGACGGACGGACTTCTATGGCTACACCTTC.

The CDR3 sequence: CASSRQGKNQPQHF. Written as DNA, the CDR3 is TGTGCCAGTAGTCGACAGGGGAAGAATCAGCCCCAGCATTTT. This sequence joins TRBV19 and TRBJ1-5, with 8 bases that match TRBD1. V was clipped by 5 bases and J by 4 bases; unmatched bases: 4. The germline CDR1 and CDR2 sequences are LNHDA and SQIVND (reference sequence). There are 14 residues in the CDR3.

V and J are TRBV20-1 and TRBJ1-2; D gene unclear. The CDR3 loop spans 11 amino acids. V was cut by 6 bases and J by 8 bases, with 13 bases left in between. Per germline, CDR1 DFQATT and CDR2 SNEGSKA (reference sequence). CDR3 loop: CSAGVGSGYTF. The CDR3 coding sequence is TGCAGTGCGGGTGTGGGTAGCGGCTACACCTTC.

In DNA, the CDR3 is TGTGCCAGCAGCTCAGGACAGCAGAACACTGAAGCTTTCTTT. Residues: CASSSGQQNTEAFF. The chain joins TRBV7-8 to TRBJ1-1; TRBD1 might be the D (6 bases). Germline V gene data show CDR1 as SGHVS and CDR2 as FQNEAQ. This CDR3 region has 14 residues. Trimming pared 4 bases from V and 1 base from J, leaving 10 bases between.

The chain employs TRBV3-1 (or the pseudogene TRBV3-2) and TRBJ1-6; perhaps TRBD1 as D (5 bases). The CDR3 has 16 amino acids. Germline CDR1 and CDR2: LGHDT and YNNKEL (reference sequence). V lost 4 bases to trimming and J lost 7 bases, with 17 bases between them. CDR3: CASSPQGTYLNSPLHF. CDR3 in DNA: TGTGCCAGCAGCCCCCAGGGTACTTACTTGAATTCACCCCTCCACTTT.

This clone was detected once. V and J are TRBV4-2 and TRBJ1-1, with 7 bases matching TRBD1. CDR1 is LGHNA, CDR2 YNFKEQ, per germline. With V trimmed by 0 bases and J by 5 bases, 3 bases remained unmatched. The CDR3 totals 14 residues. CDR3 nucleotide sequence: TGTGCCAGCAGCCAAGACGCAGGGGGGACTGAAGCTTTCTTT. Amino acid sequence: CASSQDAGGTEAFF.

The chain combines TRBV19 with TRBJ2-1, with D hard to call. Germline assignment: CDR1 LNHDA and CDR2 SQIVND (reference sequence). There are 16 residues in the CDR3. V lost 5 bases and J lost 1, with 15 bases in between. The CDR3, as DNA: TGTGCCAGTAGTCTGACTCGAGGTAGATCCTACAATGAGCAGTTCTTC. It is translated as CASSLTRGRSYNEQFF.

In DNA, the CDR3 is TGCGCCAGCAGCTTCGAGGATTGGGGGCAGTATTTT. This translates into CASSFEDWGQYF. The chain is built from TRBV5-1 and TRBJ2-3, with no clear D. V was shortened by 2 bases and J by 11 bases, with 12 bases between the two germline ends. The CDR3 loop spans 12 amino acids. Germline-derived CDR1 and CDR2 are SGHRS and YFSETQ.

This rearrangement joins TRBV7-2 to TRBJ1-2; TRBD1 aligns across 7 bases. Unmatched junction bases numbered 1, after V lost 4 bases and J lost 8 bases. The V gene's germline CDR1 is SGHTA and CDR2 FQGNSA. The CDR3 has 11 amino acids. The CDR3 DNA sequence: TGTGCCAGCAGCTCGGGACAGGGCTACACCTTC. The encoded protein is CASSSGQGYTF.

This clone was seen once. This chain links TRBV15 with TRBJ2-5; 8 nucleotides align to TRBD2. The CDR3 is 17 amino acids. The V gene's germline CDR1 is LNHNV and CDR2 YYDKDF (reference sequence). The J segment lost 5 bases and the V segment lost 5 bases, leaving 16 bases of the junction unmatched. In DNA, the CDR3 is TGTGCCACCAGCTCAGGCCTCTCGGGGGGGAGGTCGGAGACCCAGTACTTC. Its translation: CATSSGLSGGRSETQYF.

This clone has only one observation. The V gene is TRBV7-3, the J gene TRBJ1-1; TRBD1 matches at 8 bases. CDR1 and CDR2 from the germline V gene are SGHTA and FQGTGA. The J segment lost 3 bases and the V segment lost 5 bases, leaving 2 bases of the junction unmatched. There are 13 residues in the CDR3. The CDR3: CASSPTGDTEAFF. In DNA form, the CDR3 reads TGTGCCAGCAGCCCGACAGGGGACACTGAAGCTTTCTTT. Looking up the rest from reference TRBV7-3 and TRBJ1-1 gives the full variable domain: GAGVSQTPSNKVTEKGKYVELRCDPISGHTALYWYRQSLGQGPEFLIYFQGTGAADDSGLPNDRFFAVRPEGSVSTLKIQRTERGDSAVYLCASSPTGDTEAFFGQGTRLTVV.

CDR3 nucleotides: TGTGCCAGCGGGCGGACGGGGGGTTATGGCTACACCTTC. Amino acid sequence: CASGRTGGYGYTF. The chain employs TRBV6-5 and TRBJ1-2; possible D gene TRBD1, 5 bases. V was cut by 8 bases and J by 5 bases, with 15 bases left in between. The CDR3 has 13 residues. Germline CDR1 and CDR2: MNHEY and SVGAGI.

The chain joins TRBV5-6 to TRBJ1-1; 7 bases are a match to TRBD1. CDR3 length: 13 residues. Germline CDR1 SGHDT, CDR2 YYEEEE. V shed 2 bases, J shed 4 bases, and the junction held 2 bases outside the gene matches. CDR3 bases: TGTGCCAGCAGCTTCCAGGGGGTCACTGAAGCTTTCTTT. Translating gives CASSFQGVTEAFF.

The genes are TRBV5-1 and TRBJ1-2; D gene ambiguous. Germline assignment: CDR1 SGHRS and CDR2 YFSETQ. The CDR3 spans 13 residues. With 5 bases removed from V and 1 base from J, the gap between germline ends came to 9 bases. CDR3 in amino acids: CASRSVVNYGYTF. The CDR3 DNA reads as TGCGCCAGCAGGTCGGTGGTTAACTATGGCTACACCTTC.

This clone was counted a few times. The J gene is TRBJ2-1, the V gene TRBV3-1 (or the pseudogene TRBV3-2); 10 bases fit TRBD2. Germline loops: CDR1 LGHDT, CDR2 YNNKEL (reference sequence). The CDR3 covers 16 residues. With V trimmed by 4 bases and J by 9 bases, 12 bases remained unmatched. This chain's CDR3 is CASSPPRGLAEPEQFF. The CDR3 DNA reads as TGTGCCAGCAGCCCCCCCCGCGGACTAGCGGAGCCTGAGCAGTTCTTC.

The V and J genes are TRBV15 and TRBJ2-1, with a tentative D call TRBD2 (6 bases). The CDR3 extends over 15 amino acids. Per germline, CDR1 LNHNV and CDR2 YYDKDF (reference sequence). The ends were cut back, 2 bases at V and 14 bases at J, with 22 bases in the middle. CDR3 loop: CATSRTAGSGRPEFF. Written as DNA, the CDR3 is TGTGCCACCAGCAGAACGGCGGGTAGCGGCCGTCCCGAGTTCTTC.

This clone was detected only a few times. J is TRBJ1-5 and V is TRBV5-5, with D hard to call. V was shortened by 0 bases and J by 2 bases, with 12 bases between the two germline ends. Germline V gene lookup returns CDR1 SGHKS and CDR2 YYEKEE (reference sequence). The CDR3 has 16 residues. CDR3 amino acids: CASSLEPGWGNQPQHF. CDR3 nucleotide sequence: TGTGCCAGCAGCTTGGAGCCAGGATGGGGCAATCAGCCCCAGCATTTT.